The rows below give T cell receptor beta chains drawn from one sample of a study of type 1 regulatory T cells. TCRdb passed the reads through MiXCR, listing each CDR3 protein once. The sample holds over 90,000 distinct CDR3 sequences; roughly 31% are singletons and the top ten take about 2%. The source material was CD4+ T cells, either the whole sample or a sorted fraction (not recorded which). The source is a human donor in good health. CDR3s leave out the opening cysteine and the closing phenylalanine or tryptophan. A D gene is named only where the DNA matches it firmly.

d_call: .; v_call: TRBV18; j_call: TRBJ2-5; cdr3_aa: ASSTGRQETQY
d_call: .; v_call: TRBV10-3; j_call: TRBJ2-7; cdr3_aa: AISEGQYEQY
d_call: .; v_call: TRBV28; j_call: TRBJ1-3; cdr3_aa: ASSSTRASTLNTIY
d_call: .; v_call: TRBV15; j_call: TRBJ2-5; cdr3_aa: ATSRGQETQY
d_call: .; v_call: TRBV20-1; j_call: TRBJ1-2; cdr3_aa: SAHGLPPYGYT
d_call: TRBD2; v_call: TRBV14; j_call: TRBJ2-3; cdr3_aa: ASSQPFGLAGSTDTQY
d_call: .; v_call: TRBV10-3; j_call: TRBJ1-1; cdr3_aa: AISPTGNTEAF
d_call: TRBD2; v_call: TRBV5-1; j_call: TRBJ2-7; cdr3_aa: ASSGGLAREEQY
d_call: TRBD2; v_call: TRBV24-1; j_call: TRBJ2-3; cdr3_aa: ATRSTSGNKDTQY
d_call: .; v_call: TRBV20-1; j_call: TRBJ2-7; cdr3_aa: SATEGAYEQY
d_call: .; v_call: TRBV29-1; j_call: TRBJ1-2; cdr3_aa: SVSGTLYGYT
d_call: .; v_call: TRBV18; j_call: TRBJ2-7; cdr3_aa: ASSPTSSYEQY
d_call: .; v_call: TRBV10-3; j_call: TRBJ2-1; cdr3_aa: AISRQNYNEQF
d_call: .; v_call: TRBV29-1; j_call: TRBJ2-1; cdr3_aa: SVEQSRGAEENEQF
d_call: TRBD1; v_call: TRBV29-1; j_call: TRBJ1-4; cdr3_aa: SARGQGATNEKLF
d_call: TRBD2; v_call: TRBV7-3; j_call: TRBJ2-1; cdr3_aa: ASSARTSGRNEQF
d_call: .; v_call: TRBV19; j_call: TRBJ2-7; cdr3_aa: ASSTDTGVTYEQY
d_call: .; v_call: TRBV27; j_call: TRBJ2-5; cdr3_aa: ASRPNINRLAGETQY
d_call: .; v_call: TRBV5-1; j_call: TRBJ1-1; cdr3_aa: ASSLRWESSAEAF
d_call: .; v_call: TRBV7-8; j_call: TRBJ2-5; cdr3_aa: ASSLAVVTVETQY
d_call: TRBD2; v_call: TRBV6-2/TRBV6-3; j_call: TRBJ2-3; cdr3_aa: ASSPGLTVRTDTQY
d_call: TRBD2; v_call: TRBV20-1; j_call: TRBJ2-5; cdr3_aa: SARVFGRETQY
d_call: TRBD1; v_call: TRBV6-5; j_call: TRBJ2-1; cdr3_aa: ASSPPAGQGFHNEQF
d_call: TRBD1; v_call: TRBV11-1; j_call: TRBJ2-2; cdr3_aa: ASSPRLDRVAGELF